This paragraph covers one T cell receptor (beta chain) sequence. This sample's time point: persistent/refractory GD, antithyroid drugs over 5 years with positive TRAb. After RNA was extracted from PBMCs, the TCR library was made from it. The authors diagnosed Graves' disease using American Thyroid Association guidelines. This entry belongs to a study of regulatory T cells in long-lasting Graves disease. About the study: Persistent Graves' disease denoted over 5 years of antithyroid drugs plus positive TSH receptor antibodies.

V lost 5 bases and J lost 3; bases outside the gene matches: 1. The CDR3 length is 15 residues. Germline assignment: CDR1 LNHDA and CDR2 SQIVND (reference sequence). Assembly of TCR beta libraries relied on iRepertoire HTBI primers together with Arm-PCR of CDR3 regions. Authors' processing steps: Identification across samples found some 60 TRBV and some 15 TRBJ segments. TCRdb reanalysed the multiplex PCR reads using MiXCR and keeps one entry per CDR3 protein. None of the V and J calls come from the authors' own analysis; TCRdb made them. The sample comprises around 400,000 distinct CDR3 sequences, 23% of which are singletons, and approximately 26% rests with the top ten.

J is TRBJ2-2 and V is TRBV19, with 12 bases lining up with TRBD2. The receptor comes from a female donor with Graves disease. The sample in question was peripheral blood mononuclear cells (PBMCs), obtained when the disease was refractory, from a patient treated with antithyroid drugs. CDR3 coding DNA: TGTGCCAGTAGTCGACTAGCGGGAGACACCGGGGAGCTGTTTTTT. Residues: CASSRLAGDTGELFF.